This T cell receptor beta chain was profiled in a study of blood T cell repertoires in COVID-19. The overall study: Samples of COVID-19 (acute and convalescent) were obtained from the United States, Italy and Spain. The analysed material was cDNA or gDNA that came from T cells, B-cell-depleted T cells, or PBMCs.

Authors' data handling: Quantification of nucleated cells was approximated via reference gene primer amplification. Libraries were prepared by immunoSEQ multiplex PCR; TCRdb keeps only in-frame clonotypes and omits some of them. V and J calls and clone size are given by that table; D and trimming were obtained from the DNA. The sample gives tens of thousands of clones, about 87% of which show up once; about 6% is in the top ten. The TCR was taken from a woman aged 80 or over with active COVID-19. The source material was peripheral blood.

DNA for the CDR3: TGTGCCAGCAGGCGAGGGTATAATGAAAAACTGTTTTTT. It specifies CASRRGYNEKLFF. This rearrangement joins TRBV27 to TRBJ1-4, with D unclear. CDR3 size: 13 residues. CDR1 is MNHEY, CDR2 SMNVEV, per germline (reference sequence). The V end was cut by 6 bases, the J end by 4 bases, with 9 bases between.